This passage covers 8 T cell receptor beta chains from one sample sequenced in a study of CD8+CD57+ T cells in acquired aplastic anemia (dated by TCRdb to between 2017 and 2018). The sequencer was an Illumina HiSeq 2000. Genomic DNA served as template for TCR beta VDJ combination and CDR3 sequence profiling. TCRdb reran the public reads through fastp at Q25 and MiXCR, keeping productive beta chains. For every CDR3 protein sequence, its rows merge into one entry that carries the most common genes and DNA. This sample is represented by around 200,000 distinct CDR3 sequences; roughly half of them were singletons. The ten largest clones represent approximately 9.4% of the sample. Patients chosen for sequencing had shown expansion of CD8+CD57+ cells by flow cytometry. Sequencing was performed on sorted CD4+, CD8+, or CD8+CD57+ T cells (not recorded which) from PBMCs. Source of these receptors: a human donor with aplastic anemia.

J is TRBJ2-1 and V is TRBV7-3, with D possibly being TRBD1 (5 bases). Trimming left V 2 bases short and J 3 bases short, with 11 bases between. The CDR3 loop spans 15 amino acids. Germline V CDR1 and CDR2: SGHTA, FQGTGA. DNA of the CDR3: TGTGCCAGCAGCTTATGGGGCCACGGCTACAATGAGCAGTTCTTC. Its translation: CASSLWGHGYNEQFF.

This clonotype was picked up many times. CDR3 DNA sequence: TGTGCCAGCAGCTCTTCCGGGACTAGCGGGAGTCGTACCTACGAGCAGTACTTC. Its translation: CASSSSGTSGSRTYEQYF. This chain uses TRBV7-9 with TRBJ2-7, with 14 bases that match TRBD2. V lost 4 bases, J lost 2 bases, and 10 bases stayed unmatched. CDR1 is SEHNR and CDR2 is FQNEAQ in the germline V gene (reference sequence). The CDR3 length is 18 residues.

Of note for this clonotype: The junction departs from the called germline gene at one end, perhaps through a read error. The gene calls are TRBV24-1 and TRBJ2-5; perhaps TRBD2 as D (5 bases). Germline CDR1 KGHDR, CDR2 SFDVKD. This CDR3 contains 11 residues. CDR3 sequence: CATSEGETRYF. The CDR3 region has the DNA TGTGCCACCAGTGAGGGAGAGACCCGGTACTTC.

This clonotype was detected a few times. The chain has TRBV12-3 or TRBV12-4 and TRBJ2-3; D is possibly TRBD1 (5 bases). This CDR3 has 12 residues. Trimming took off 5 bases at V and 4 bases at J, with 7 bases between the two ends. The CDR3 coding sequence is TGTGCCAGCAGTACAGGTGCAGATACGCAGTATTTT. This codes for CASSTGADTQYF.

V gene TRBV4-2 combines with J gene TRBJ2-1, with 9 bases aligning to TRBD1. This CDR3 is built from 15 residues. From germline, CDR1 is LGHNA and CDR2 YNFKEQ. J lost 3 bases, V lost 3 bases, and 3 bases had no gene match. CDR3 nucleotide sequence: TGTGCCAGCAGCCAGGACAGGGGATACTACAATGAGCAGTTCTTC. Protein: CASSQDRGYYNEQFF.

The gene calls are TRBV4-2 and TRBJ2-3; 8 positions match TRBD2. Germline CDR1 and CDR2: LGHNA and YNFKEQ. Trimming took 0 bases from V and 2 from J; bases not matched to a gene: 10. CDR3 length: 18 residues. CDR3 sequence: CASSQERSRLANTDTQYF. Written as DNA, the CDR3 is TGTGCCAGCAGCCAAGAAAGGAGTCGACTAGCGAACACAGATACGCAGTATTTT.

This chain joins TRBV7-2 and TRBJ1-1, with D perhaps TRBD1 (6 bases). This CDR3 region has 14 residues. V was pared by 7 bases and J by 5 bases, with 17 bases between. The germline V gene encodes CDR1 SGHTA and CDR2 FQGNSA. CDR3 nucleotides: TGTGCCAGCAACTCGGACCCAAGGGGGACTGAAGCTTTCTTT. This translates into CASNSDPRGTEAFF.

In this sample, this clonotype turned up once. A much larger clone lies a single base off, so this may be a read error. The chain couples TRBV20-1 to TRBJ1-5; a possible D gene is TRBD1 (5 bases). The V gene's germline CDR1 is DFQATT and CDR2 SNEGSKA (reference sequence). The CDR3 has 13 residues. CDR3 region: CGALTEGHQPQHF. The CDR3 nucleotides read TGCGGTGCTTTAACAGAGGGGCATCAGCCCCAGCATTTT.